This TCR beta chain is from a study of human T cells and chemical hapten exposure. At the level of the study: Scalp application of diphenylcyclopropenone was performed weekly in patients across the entire roughly 23-week study.

This clonotype has a count of ten or more. The V gene lost 2 bases and the J gene lost 0 bases, with 13 bases spanning the gap. This CDR3 spans 16 amino acids. The germline V gene has CDR1 SGHTA and CDR2 FQGNSA. Time point given: patch test 3, about 24 weeks after DPC sensitization. Treatment described: therapeutic diphenylcyclopropenone sensitization with weekly scalp DPC. TCRdb used MiXCR to reprocess the RACE reads, holding one entry per CDR3 protein. The table records 95,000 to 150,000 distinct CDR3 sequences, around 11% of them present only once. The source was whole blood, collected in connection with sensitization to the hapten diphenylcyclopropenone (DPC). The J gene is TRBJ1-2, the V gene TRBV7-2; a possible D gene is TRBD1 (5 bases). The clonotype comes from a woman aged 45-60 years with alopecia areata. Some clones in this sample may be carry-over from other donors' samples. The CDR3 DNA is TGTGCCAGCAGCTTACTATCGACAGCTCCTAACTATGGCTACACCTTC. This encodes CASSLLSTAPNYGYTF.